Below, 23 T cell receptor beta chains from the same sample are listed, as sequenced in a study of cytomegalovirus exposure and HLA in healthy donors. With 60 Vbeta and 13 Jbeta primers, the PCR was carried out. TCRdb keeps only in-frame clones here, not all; method: immunoSEQ multiplex PCR. The sample consists of roughly 140,000 clones, around 66% of them appearing once. Sequenced: PBMCs. Source of these receptors: a woman aged 25 to 39 in good health and CMV-seropositive.

The table lists this clone with a few counts. This rearrangement joins TRBV18 to TRBJ1-3; maybe TRBD1 (6 bases). The CDR3 contains 18 residues. Between the trimmed V and J ends, which lost 2 bases and 0 bases, there was a span of 17 bases. CDR1 and CDR2 from the germline V gene are KGHSH and LQKENI. The CDR3: CASSPLDIGGASGNTIYF. Here the CDR3 DNA reads TGTGCCAGCTCACCATTGGATATAGGGGGAGCCTCTGGAAACACCATATATTTT.

This clone was detected a few times. The chain uses TRBV10-1 and TRBJ1-1, with TRBD1 as a possible D gene (5 bases). The CDR3 runs 15 residues. V gave up 0 bases and J gave up 11 bases, with 19 bases separating them. Germline-derived CDR1 and CDR2 are WNHNN and SYGVQD (reference sequence). CDR3 residues: CASSESIMWGSEAFF. CDR3 bases: TGCGCCAGCAGTGAGTCGATCATGTGGGGCTCCGAGGCTTTCTTT.

V gene TRBV6-7 combines with J gene TRBJ2-7; 9 bases fit TRBD2. TRBV6-7 is filed as an ORF, its function uncertain. This CDR3 is 16 amino acids long. The V and J ends lost 5 bases and 2 bases, in that order; junction bases with no gene match: 10. The CDR3 coding sequence is TGTGCCAGCAGTCCTGCGGGGCTAGCGGGGCCCTACGAGCAGTACTTC. Amino acid sequence: CASSPAGLAGPYEQYF.

The chain recombines TRBV5-1 with TRBJ1-1; TRBD1 matches at 7 bases. The germline CDR1 and CDR2 sequences are SGHRS and YFSETQ. The length of the CDR3 is 14 residues. The J segment lost 3 bases and the V segment lost 7 bases, leaving 9 bases of the junction unmatched. CDR3 sequence: CASRREGADTEAFF. CDR3 nucleotides: TGCGCCAGCCGCCGAGAGGGGGCCGACACTGAAGCTTTCTTT.

This clone was picked up a small number of times. The genes are TRBV21-1 and TRBJ2-7; the table calls TRBD2, which could not be checked here. TRBV21-1 is given as a pseudogene. CDR3 length: 14 residues. The chain's CDR3 is CASSDLAGGDEQYF. Written as DNA, the CDR3 is TGTGCCAGCAGCGACTTAGCGGGAGGCGACGAGCAGTACTTC.

V gene TRBV4-2 combines with J gene TRBJ2-3, with 7 bases lining up with TRBD2. CDR1 is LGHNA and CDR2 is YNFKEQ in the germline V gene. J gave up 1 base and V 4 bases, and 8 bases lay outside the gene matches. This CDR3 has 16 residues. The CDR3 sequence: CASSRLLGGGTDTQYF. CDR3 DNA: TGTGCCAGCAGCCGTCTCCTGGGGGGGGGCACAGATACGCAGTATTTT.

This chain joins TRBV4-2 and TRBJ2-1; no clear D gene. The CDR3 has 13 residues. V was pared by 2 bases and J by 14 bases, with 16 bases between. The germline V gene has CDR1 LGHNA and CDR2 YNFKEQ. The CDR3, as DNA: TGTGCCAGCAGCCAAAACGGTGCAGAAAGCGAGTTCTTC. Translating gives CASSQNGAESEFF.

J is TRBJ2-7 and V is TRBV5-5, with 7 positions matching TRBD2. The length of the CDR3 is 14 residues. Germline V CDR1 and CDR2: SGHKS, YYEKEE (reference sequence). V lost 2 bases and J lost 1; bases outside the gene matches: 3. CDR3 coding DNA: TGTGCCAGCAGCTTCGGGCGGGGGTCCTACGAGCAGTACTTC. Encoded protein: CASSFGRGSYEQYF.

V is TRBV6-5 and J is TRBJ1-1, with TRBD1 matching 7 bases. Germline trimming cut 2 bases from V and 1 base from J; bases unmatched to any gene: 7. The CDR3 is made up of 16 amino acids. Looked up from germline, CDR1 is MNHEY and CDR2 is SVGAGI. CDR3 nucleotide sequence: TGTGCCAGCAGTTACCCCCTCGCAGGGGGGAACACTGAAGCTTTCTTT. This encodes CASSYPLAGGNTEAFF.

Concerning this clone itself: The same CDR3 arises from other DNA sequences in this sample as well. This chain joins TRBV19 and TRBJ1-2; 8 bases agree with TRBD1. Germline lookup yields CDR1 LNHDA and CDR2 SQIVND (reference sequence). CDR3 size: 14 residues. After removal of 4 bases from V and 4 bases from J, the junction contained 5 bases not matched to a gene. DNA of the CDR3: TGTGCCAGTAGTACAGACAGGGGTAGCTATGGCTACACCTTC. It encodes CASSTDRGSYGYTF.

The V and J genes are TRBV10-3 and TRBJ1-1; unclear D gene. The CDR3 spans 13 residues. The V gene lost 2 bases and the J gene lost 3 bases, with 7 bases spanning the gap. CDR1 and CDR2 (germline): ENHRY, SYGVKD. The CDR3 region is CAISEEVDTEAFF. CDR3 sequence (DNA): TGTGCCATCAGTGAGGAGGTGGACACTGAAGCTTTCTTT.

The sample holds one count of this clone. This chain uses TRBV6-4 with TRBJ1-2; D is possibly TRBD1 (5 bases). This CDR3 contains 14 residues. Trimming shortened V by 6 bases and J by 4 bases, and 15 bases separated the two germline ends. Per germline, CDR1 MRHNA and CDR2 SNTAGT. CDR3 DNA: TGTGCCAGCAGCCCTACCAGGGTAGGCTATGGCTACACCTTC. As protein: CASSPTRVGYGYTF.

This chain connects TRBV28 to TRBJ2-6, with D perhaps TRBD1 (6 bases). Trimming cost V 2 bases and J 4 bases, with 18 bases left between them. The CDR3 is 18 residues long. Germline V gene data show CDR1 as MDHEN and CDR2 as SYDVKM. The CDR3 protein is CASSLRAAGAGGANVLTF. CDR3 bases: TGTGCCAGCAGTTTACGGGCCGCAGGGGCTGGAGGGGCCAACGTCCTGACTTTC.

This chain joins TRBV28 and TRBJ1-1; D unclear. V lost 5 bases to trimming and J lost 6 bases, with 16 bases between them. CDR3 size: 14 residues. CDR1 and CDR2 (germline): MDHEN, SYDVKM. The CDR3 DNA reads as TGTGCCAGCAGTCTCCCCCAGGCCCTCGCTGAAGCTTTCTTT. It codes for CASSLPQALAEAFF.

The V and J genes are TRBV7-9 and TRBJ2-3; 11 positions agree with TRBD2. The V and J ends lost 5 bases and 3 bases, in that order; junction bases with no gene match: 10. The CDR3 covers 17 residues. In germline, CDR1 is SEHNR, CDR2 FQNEAQ (reference sequence). This CDR3 reads CASSRNLAGGWTDTQYF. Here the CDR3 DNA reads TGTGCCAGCAGCCGCAATCTAGCGGGAGGATGGACAGATACGCAGTATTTT.

V gene TRBV6-4 combines with J gene TRBJ1-5, with D hard to call. This CDR3 has 11 amino acids. The germline CDR1 and CDR2 sequences are MRHNA and SNTAGT. The V gene lost 5 bases and the J gene lost 3 bases, with 2 bases spanning the gap. The CDR3 region is CASSYNQPQHF. For the CDR3, the DNA is TGTGCCAGCAGTTACAATCAGCCCCAGCATTTT.

The chain couples TRBV19 to TRBJ2-3; weak D call: TRBD1 (6 bases). This CDR3 is built from 15 residues. Germline V gene data show CDR1 as LNHDA and CDR2 as SQIVND (reference sequence). The V and J ends lost 7 bases and 3 bases respectively, with 17 bases between them. The CDR3 is CASKLRGRRTDTQYF. CDR3 coding DNA: TGTGCCAGTAAACTTAGGGGGAGACGTACAGATACGCAGTATTTT.

The V and J genes are TRBV7-6 and TRBJ1-3; 9 bases fit TRBD1. From germline, CDR1 is SGHVS and CDR2 FNYEAQ. The V segment lost 4 bases and the J segment 11 bases; nucleotides outside the gene matches: 12. The CDR3 totals 15 residues. CDR3 sequence reads: CASSSGIRQGDAIYF. The CDR3 DNA is TGTGCCAGCAGCTCGGGAATCAGACAGGGGGATGCCATATATTTT.

This clone was observed a handful of times. V gene TRBV4-2 combines with J gene TRBJ2-7; D gene ambiguous. Germline CDR1 reads LGHNA; CDR2 reads YNFKEQ. This CDR3 comprises 13 residues. V gave up 1 base and J gave up 6 bases, with 10 bases separating them. CDR3: CASSQVERFEQYF. Here the CDR3 DNA reads TGTGCCAGCAGCCAAGTCGAACGGTTCGAGCAGTACTTC.

The chain carries TRBV5-1 and TRBJ2-3, with D unresolved. V lost 0 bases, J lost 2 bases, and 7 bases lay in between. Germline V lookup: CDR1 SGHRS, CDR2 YFSETQ. The CDR3 loop spans 14 amino acids. CDR3 sequence (DNA): TGCGCCAGCAGCTTGGGTCCACTCACAGATACGCAGTATTTT. It encodes CASSLGPLTDTQYF.

This clone was counted once. The gene calls are TRBV15 and TRBJ2-5; 7 bases line up with TRBD2. Trimming at V came to 4 bases and at J to 5 bases, leaving 16 bases not matched to a gene. The CDR3 is made up of 17 amino acids. Germline CDR1 LNHNV, CDR2 YYDKDF (reference sequence). CDR3 nucleotides: TGTGCCACCAGCACCGGAATCGGACTAGAGAGGTCCGAGACCCAGTACTTC. Amino acids: CATSTGIGLERSETQYF.

V gene TRBV18 combines with J gene TRBJ1-5, with TRBD1 identical over 10 bases. Trimming removed 8 bases from V and 5 bases from J; junction bases left unmatched: 6. CDR1 is KGHSH and CDR2 is LQKENI in the germline V gene. The CDR3 extends over 14 amino acids. The CDR3 nucleotides read TGTGCCAGCAAAATAGGGACAGGGGATCAGCCCCAGCATTTT. Translating gives CASKIGTGDQPQHF.

This clone appeared a few times. The CDR3 DNA is TGTGCCAGCAGCTTGCGAGACTACGAGCAGTACTTC. The encoded protein is CASSLRDYEQYF. The genes are TRBV5-4 and TRBJ2-7; D uncertain. The CDR3 is 12 amino acids. The germline V and J ends were trimmed by 1 base and 3 bases, with 5 bases remaining between them. Per germline, CDR1 SGHNT and CDR2 YYREEE (reference sequence).